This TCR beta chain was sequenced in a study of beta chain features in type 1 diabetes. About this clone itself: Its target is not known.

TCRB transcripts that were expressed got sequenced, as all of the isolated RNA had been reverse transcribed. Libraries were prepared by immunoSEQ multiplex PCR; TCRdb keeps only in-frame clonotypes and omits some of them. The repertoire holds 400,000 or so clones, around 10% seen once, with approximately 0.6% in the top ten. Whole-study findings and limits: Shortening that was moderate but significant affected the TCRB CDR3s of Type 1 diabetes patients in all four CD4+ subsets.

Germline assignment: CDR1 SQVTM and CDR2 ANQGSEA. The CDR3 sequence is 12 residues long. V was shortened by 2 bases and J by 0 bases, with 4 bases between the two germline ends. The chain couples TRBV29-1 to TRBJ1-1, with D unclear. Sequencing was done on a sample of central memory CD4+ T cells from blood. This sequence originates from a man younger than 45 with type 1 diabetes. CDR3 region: CSVEPVNTEAFF. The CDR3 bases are TGCAGCGTTGAACCGGTGAACACTGAAGCTTTCTTT.